The following is a T cell receptor (beta chain) sequence with its context. As yet, its antigen is unknown. The ends were cut back, 0 bases at V and 4 bases at J, with 13 bases in the middle. Per germline, CDR1 MNHEY and CDR2 SVGAGI. This CDR3 region has 16 residues. This entry is derived from a study of cytomegalovirus exposure and HLA in healthy donors. Study conclusions and caveats: About 87% or about 30% of the time was how often most TCR beta V segments were productive, according to an earlier analysis.

Amplification used 60 Vbeta primers and 13 Jbeta primers. Clones were sequenced by immunoSEQ multiplex PCR, and TCRdb holds only the in-frame ones, with some missing. This sample yields around 120,000 clones, of which roughly 79% are seen a single time; around 3% belongs to the top ten. The TCR was taken from a boy aged 2 to 10 in good health and CMV-seronegative. Source material: PBMCs. V gene TRBV6-5 combines with J gene TRBJ1-3; D not certain. CDR3 coding DNA: TGTGCCAGCAGTTACTCCCTGGTCGGTGCCGGAAACACCATATATTTT. Protein product: CASSYSLVGAGNTIYF.